This TCR beta chain stems from a study of T cell responses to AZD1222 COVID-19 vaccine. Whole-study results and caveats: Vaccine-related CD4 TCRs covered spike, predominating at 160-218 and 743-854. Clonal diversity may have been underestimated in mostly white British donors.

The CDR3 sequence is 14 residues long. Germline V lookup: CDR1 SGHNT, CDR2 YENEEA. J was trimmed by 5 bases and V by 5 bases; bases with no gene match: 5. A few counts support this clone. Its specificity is unknown. This table comes from immunoSEQ multiplex PCR, and its TCRdb copy is limited to in-frame clones, with some not included. The data contain approximately 140,000 clones, 90% to 95% of them singletons. The origin of this receptor is an adult in good health. The material sequenced was peripheral blood, taken on day 0 of AZD1222 vaccination. V gene TRBV11-3 combines with J gene TRBJ2-1; 8 nucleotides match TRBD2. In DNA form, the CDR3 reads TGTGCCAGCAGCAGGGGACTAGATAACAATGAGCAGTTCTTC. Translating it yields CASSRGLDNNEQFF.